This T cell receptor beta chain was sequenced in a study of cytomegalovirus exposure and HLA in healthy donors. On the study more broadly: Most donors, around 81% of around 400 genotyped, fell in the Caucasian-associated ancestry cluster. Study conclusions and caveats: There were some public TCRs occurring in many donors, but most TCR sequences were rare. In a later analysis, several top co-occurrence clusters appeared linked to parvovirus B19, influenza, CMV and Epstein-Barr virus.

With respect to this clone: Its target is unknown.

Vbeta (60) and Jbeta (13) primers were used in the PCR. Libraries were prepared by immunoSEQ multiplex PCR; TCRdb keeps only in-frame clonotypes and omits some of them. This sample has approximately 150,000 clones, with more than 75% found just once. This TCR was recovered from a female donor in good health and CMV-seronegative. Sequencing was performed on PBMCs.

The CDR3 region has the DNA TGTGCCAGCAGCCGGGGACAGCCAAGGGAAGAGACCCAGTACTTC. Translated: CASSRGQPREETQYF. The J gene is TRBJ2-5, the V gene TRBV5-6, with TRBD1 matching 7 bases. Germline CDR1 reads SGHDT; CDR2 reads YYEEEE. CDR3 length: 15 amino acids. V lost 4 bases and J lost 3; bases outside the gene matches: 9.